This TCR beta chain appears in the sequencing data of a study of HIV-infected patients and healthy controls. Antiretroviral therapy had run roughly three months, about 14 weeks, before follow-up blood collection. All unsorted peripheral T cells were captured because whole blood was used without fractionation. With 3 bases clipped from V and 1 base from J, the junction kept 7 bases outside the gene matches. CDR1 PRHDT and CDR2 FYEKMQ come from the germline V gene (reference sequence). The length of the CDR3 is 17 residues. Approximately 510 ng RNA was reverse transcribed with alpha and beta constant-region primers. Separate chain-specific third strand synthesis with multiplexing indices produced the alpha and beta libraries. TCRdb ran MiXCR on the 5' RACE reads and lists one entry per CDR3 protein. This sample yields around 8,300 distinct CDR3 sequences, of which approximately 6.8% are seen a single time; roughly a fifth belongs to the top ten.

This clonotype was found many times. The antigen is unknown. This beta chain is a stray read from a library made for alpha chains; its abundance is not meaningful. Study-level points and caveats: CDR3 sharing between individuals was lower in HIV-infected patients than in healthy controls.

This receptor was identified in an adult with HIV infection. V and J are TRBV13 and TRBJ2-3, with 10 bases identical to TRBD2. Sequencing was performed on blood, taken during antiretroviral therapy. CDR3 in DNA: TGTGCCAGCAGCTTGGCCCCCCTAGCGGGGGGCACAGATACGCAGTATTTT. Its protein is CASSLAPLAGGTDTQYF.